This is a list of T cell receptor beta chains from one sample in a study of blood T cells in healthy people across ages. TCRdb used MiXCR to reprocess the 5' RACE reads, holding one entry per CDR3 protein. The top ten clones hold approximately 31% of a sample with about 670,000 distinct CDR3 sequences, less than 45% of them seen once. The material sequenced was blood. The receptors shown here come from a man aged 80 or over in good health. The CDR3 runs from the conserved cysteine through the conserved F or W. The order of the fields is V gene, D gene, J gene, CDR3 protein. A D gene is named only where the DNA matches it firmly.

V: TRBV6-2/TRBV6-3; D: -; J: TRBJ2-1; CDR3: CASSDQQTQFF
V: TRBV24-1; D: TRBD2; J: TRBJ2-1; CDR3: CATSDRLAGYNEQFF
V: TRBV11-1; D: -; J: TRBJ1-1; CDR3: CASSSQRALNTEAFF
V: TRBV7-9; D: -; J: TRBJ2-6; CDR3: CASSPSIGPVSTSGANVLTF
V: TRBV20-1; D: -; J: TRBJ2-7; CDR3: CSAKPSADYEQYF
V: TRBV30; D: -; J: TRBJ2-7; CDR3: CAWRGRPWCEQYF
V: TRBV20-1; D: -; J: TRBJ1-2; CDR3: CSARDPVETNDGYTF
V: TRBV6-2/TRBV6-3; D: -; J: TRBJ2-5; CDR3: CASSYLRSAQETQYF
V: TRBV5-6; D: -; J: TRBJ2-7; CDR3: CASSLIITGITHEQYF
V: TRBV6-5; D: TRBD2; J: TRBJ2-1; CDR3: CASSYSTLAGGNEQFF
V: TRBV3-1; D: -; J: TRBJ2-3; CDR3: CASSQDPTESYEQYF